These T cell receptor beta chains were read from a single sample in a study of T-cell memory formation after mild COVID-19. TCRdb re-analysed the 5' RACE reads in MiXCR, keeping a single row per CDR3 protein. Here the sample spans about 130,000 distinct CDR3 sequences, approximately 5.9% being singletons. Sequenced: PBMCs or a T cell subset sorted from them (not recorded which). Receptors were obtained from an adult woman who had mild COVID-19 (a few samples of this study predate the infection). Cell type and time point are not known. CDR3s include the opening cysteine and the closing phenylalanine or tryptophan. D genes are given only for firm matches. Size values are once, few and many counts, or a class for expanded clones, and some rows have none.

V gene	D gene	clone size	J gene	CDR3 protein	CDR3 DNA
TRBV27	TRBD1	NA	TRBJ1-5	CASSQQGAKTLYSNQPQHF	TGTGCCAGCAGTCAGCAGGGGGCGAAGACCCTTTATAGCAATCAGCCCCAGCATTTT
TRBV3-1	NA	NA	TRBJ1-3	CASSLALTASGNTIYF	TGTGCCAGCAGCCTTGCCCTGACAGCCTCTGGAAACACCATATATTTT
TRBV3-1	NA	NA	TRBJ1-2	CASSQAANYGYTF	TGTGCCAGCAGCCAAGCAGCGAACTATGGCTACACCTTC
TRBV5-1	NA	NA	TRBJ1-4	CASRIGTPFNEKLFF	TGCGCCAGCAGGATCGGGACGCCGTTTAATGAAAAACTGTTTTTT
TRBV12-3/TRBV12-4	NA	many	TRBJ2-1	CASSLRVYNEQFF	TGTGCCAGCAGTTTAAGGGTCTACAATGAGCAGTTCTTC
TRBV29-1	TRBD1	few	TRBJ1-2	CSVLAGGGGYTF	TGCAGCGTTCTGGCAGGGGGAGGTGGCTACACCTTC
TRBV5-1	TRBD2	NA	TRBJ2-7	CASSFVSGGASVGPYEQYF	TGCGCCAGCAGCTTCGTAAGCGGGGGGGCCTCGGTCGGTCCCTACGAGCAGTACTTC
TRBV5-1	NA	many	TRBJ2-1	CASSLEVEQFF	TGCGCCAGCAGCTTGGAGGTCGAGCAGTTCTTC
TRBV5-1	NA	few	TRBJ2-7	CASSLDSAGVGEQYF	TGCGCCAGCAGCTTGGACTCAGCCGGGGTAGGAGAGCAGTACTTC
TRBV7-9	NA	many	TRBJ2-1	CASSRGGDYNEQFF	TGTGCCAGCAGCCGGGGAGGAGACTACAATGAGCAGTTCTTC
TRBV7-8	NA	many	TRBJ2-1	CASSLRRRPYNEQFF	TGTGCCAGCAGCTTACGGCGCAGACCCTACAATGAGCAGTTCTTC
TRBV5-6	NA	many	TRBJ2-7	CASSLGPLPYEQYF	TGTGCCAGCAGCTTGGGACCCCTCCCCTACGAGCAGTACTTC
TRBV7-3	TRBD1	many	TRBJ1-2	CASSPSSDRGRYGYTF	TGTGCCAGCAGCCCGTCCTCGGACAGGGGTCGATATGGCTACACCTTC